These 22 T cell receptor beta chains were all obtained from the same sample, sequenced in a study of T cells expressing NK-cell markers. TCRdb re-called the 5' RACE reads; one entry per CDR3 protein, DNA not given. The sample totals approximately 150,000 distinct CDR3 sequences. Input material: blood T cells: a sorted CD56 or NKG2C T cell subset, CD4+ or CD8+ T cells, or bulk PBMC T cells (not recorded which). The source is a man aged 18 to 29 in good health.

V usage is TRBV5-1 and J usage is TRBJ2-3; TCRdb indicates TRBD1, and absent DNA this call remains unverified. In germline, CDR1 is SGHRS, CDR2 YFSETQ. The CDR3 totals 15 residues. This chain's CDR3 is CASSWGTGEADTQYF.

The CDR3 loop is CASSQDTSGSYTGELFF. V is TRBV4-3 and J is TRBJ2-2; TCRdb proposes TRBD2, but this gene call is untestable without DNA. Germline V gene data show CDR1 as LGHNA and CDR2 as YSLEER. This CDR3 is 17 amino acids long.

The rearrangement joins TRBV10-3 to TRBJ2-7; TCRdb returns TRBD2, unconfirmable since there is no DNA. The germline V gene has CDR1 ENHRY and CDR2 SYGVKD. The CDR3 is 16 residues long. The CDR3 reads CAISESFSGRSYEQYF.

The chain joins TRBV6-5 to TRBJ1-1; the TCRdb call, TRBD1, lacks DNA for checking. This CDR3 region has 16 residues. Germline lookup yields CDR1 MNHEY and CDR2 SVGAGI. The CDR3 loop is CASSYSRQAPGNEAFF.

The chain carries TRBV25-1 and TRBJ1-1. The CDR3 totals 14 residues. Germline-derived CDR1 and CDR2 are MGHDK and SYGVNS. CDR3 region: CASSDRSFDTEAFF.

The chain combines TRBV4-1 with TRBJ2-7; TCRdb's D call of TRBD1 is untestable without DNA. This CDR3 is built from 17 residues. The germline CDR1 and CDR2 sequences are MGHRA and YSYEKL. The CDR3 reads CASSQDRGQEGDYEQYF.

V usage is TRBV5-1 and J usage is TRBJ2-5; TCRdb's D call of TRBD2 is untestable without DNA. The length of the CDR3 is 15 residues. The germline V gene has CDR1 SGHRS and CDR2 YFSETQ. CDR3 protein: CASSLSEGLQETQYF.

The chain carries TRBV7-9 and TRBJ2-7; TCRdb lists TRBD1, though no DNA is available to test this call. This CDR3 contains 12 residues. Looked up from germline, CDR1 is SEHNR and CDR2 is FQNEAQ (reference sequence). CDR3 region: CASNRGTYEQYF.

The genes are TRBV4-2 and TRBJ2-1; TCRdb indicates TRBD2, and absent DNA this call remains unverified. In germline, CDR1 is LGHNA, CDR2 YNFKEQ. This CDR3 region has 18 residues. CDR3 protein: CASSQDPVGTRGYNEQFF.

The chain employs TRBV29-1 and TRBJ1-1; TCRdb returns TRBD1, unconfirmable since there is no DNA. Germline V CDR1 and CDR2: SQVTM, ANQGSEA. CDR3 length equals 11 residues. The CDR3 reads CSVVQGFEAFF. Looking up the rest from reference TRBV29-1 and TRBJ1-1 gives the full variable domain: SAVISQKPSRDICQRGTSLTIQCQVDSQVTMMFWYRQQPGQSLTLIATANQGSEATYESGFVIDKFPISRPNLTFSTLTVSNMSPEDSSIYLCSVVQGFEAFFGQGTRLTVV.

CDR3 region: CASASTGVMGTGELFF. The chain combines TRBV11-2 with TRBJ2-2; TCRdb proposes TRBD1, but this gene call is untestable without DNA. This CDR3 is 16 amino acids long. Germline V gene data show CDR1 as SGHAT and CDR2 as FQNNGV.

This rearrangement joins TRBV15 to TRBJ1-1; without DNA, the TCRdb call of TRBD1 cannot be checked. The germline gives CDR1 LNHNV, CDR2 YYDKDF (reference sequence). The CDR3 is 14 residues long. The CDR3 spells CATNSYLGDAEAFF.

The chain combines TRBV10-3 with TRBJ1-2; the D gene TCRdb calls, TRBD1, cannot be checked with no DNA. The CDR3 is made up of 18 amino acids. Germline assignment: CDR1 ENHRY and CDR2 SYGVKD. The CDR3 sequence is CAISATPGSAAEGYGYTF.

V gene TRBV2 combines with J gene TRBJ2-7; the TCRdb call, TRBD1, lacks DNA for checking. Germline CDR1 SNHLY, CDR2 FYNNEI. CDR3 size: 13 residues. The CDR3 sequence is CASSEVTANEQYF.

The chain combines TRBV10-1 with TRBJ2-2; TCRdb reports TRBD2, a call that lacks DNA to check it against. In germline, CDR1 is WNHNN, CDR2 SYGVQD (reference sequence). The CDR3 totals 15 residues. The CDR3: CASGGTSPYTGELFF.

CDR3 protein: CASSPGENTEAFF. V gene TRBV4-2 combines with J gene TRBJ1-1. This CDR3 has 13 residues. The germline V gene has CDR1 LGHNA and CDR2 YNFKEQ.

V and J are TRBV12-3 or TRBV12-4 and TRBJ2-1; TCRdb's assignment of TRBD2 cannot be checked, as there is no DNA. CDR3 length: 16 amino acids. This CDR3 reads CASSSPSGSLVNEQFF.

The CDR3 reads CASSPDSISYEQYF. The rearrangement joins TRBV18 to TRBJ2-7; TCRdb's D call of TRBD1 is untestable without DNA. Per germline, CDR1 KGHSH and CDR2 LQKENI. The CDR3 covers 14 residues.

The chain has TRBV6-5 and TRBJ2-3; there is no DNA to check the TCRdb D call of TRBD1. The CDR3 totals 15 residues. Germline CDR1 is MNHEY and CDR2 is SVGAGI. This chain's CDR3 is CASSYSQGSTDTQYF.

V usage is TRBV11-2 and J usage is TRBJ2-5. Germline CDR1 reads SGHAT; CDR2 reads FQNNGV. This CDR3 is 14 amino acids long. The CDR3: CASSLDGVGGTQYF.

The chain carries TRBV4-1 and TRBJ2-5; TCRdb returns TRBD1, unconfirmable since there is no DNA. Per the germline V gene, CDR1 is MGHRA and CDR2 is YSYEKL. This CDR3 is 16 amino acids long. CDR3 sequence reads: CASSQVQTGGGETQYF.

The CDR3 spells CASSLEGTGNEQFF. The chain uses TRBV5-1 and TRBJ2-1; TCRdb's D call, TRBD1, is unchecked because there is no DNA. The CDR3 has 14 amino acids. The germline V gene encodes CDR1 SGHRS and CDR2 YFSETQ.